The present T cell receptor beta chain was sequenced within a study of blood T cell repertoires in COVID-19. The wider study: Acute and convalescent COVID-19 samples came from the United States, Italy and Spain.

V lost 4 bases to trimming and J lost 4 bases; unmatched junction nucleotides: 3. The length of the CDR3 is 13 residues. Per germline, CDR1 WSHSY and CDR2 SAAADI. This table comes from immunoSEQ multiplex PCR, and its TCRdb copy is limited to in-frame clones, with some not included. The sample yields roughly 120,000 clones, around 85% seen once. This chain joins TRBV10-2 and TRBJ2-7; 8 nucleotides match TRBD1. Sequenced sample: peripheral blood. The receptor was isolated from a human donor in a cohort sampled during active COVID-19. CDR3 amino acids: CASSGTGRYEQYF. CDR3 DNA: TGCGCCAGCAGTGGGACAGGGAGATACGAGCAGTACTTC.